These 6 T cell receptor beta chains originate from one sample sequenced in a study of cytomegalovirus exposure and HLA in healthy donors. Both 60 Vbeta primers and 13 Jbeta primers went into the PCR. TCRdb's copy holds only in-frame clones and misses some; the assay was immunoSEQ multiplex PCR. This table holds 200,000 or so clones, roughly 80% found once. The sequenced material came from PBMCs. The source is a man aged 45-60 years in good health and CMV-seronegative.

J is TRBJ2-2 and V is TRBV11-2, with a weak D call TRBD1 (6 bases). This CDR3 region has 15 residues. Germline V lookup: CDR1 SGHAT, CDR2 FQNNGV. V gave up 6 bases and J gave up 4 bases, with 15 bases separating them. The CDR3 coding sequence is TGTGCCAGCAGTCTAATGGGGGCGGGCACCGGGGAGCTGTTTTTT. Residues: CASSLMGAGTGELFF.

This clone has only one observation. The J gene is TRBJ1-2, the V gene TRBV6-4; D remains unclear. With 5 bases removed from V and 8 bases from J, the gap between germline ends came to 18 bases. This CDR3 contains 14 residues. Germline V CDR1 and CDR2: MRHNA, SNTAGT. CDR3 bases: TGTGCCAGCAGTCTTCGGGAGGGAGTAAAGGGCTACACCTTC. This gives the protein CASSLREGVKGYTF.

J is TRBJ2-3 and V is TRBV19; D ambiguous. The CDR3 loop spans 14 amino acids. The V end lost 4 bases, the J end lost 0 bases, and 8 bases lay between the germline ends. Germline CDR1 LNHDA, CDR2 SQIVND (reference sequence). The CDR3 region is CASSRAASTDTQYF. Here the CDR3 DNA reads TGTGCCAGTAGTAGGGCTGCTAGCACAGATACGCAGTATTTT. The whole variable domain, filled in from reference TRBV19 and TRBJ2-3, reads DGGITQSPKYLFRKEGQNVTLSCEQNLNHDAMYWYRQDPGQGLRLIYYSQIVNDFQKGDIAEGYSVSREKKESFPLTVTSAQKNPTAFYLCASSRAASTDTQYFGPGTRLTVL.

This clone was seen more than once but under ten times. V is TRBV6-6 and J is TRBJ1-2; no definite D call. V was cut by 2 bases and J by 8 bases, with 3 bases left in between. The germline V gene has CDR1 MNHNY and CDR2 SVGAGI (reference sequence). The CDR3 consists of 10 residues. The CDR3 protein is CASSYEGYTF. DNA for the CDR3: TGTGCCAGCAGTTACGAGGGCTACACCTTC.

The J gene is TRBJ1-6, the V gene TRBV6-5; D gene uncertain. V was pared by 2 bases and J by 9 bases, with 5 bases between. Germline CDR1 MNHEY, CDR2 SVGAGI. CDR3 length: 12 residues. The CDR3 DNA is TGTGCCAGCAGTTACCGGTTTTCACCCCTCCACTTT. Translation gives CASSYRFSPLHF.

The chain combines TRBV27 with TRBJ2-7, with D possibly matching TRBD1 (5 bases). Trimming stripped 3 bases from V and 2 bases from J, with 11 bases between. The CDR3 has 14 amino acids. Germline CDR1 reads MNHEY; CDR2 reads SMNVEV (reference sequence). CDR3 residues: CASSFRQGPYEQYF. CDR3 nucleotides: TGTGCCAGCAGTTTCCGGCAGGGCCCCTACGAGCAGTACTTC.